The rows below give T cell receptor beta chains drawn from one sample of a study of type 1 regulatory T cells. TCRdb reprocessed the reads via MiXCR and lists one record per CDR3 protein. The table records about 68,000 distinct CDR3 sequences, 63% of them present only once. These receptors' antigens are unknown. Material for sequencing was cultured T cells, either the whole culture or a sorted T cell fraction (not recorded which). These receptors were taken from a human donor in good health. Both conserved end residues are trimmed from each CDR3. The order of the fields is V gene, clone size, J gene, CDR3 protein. Rows may omit the clone size; those that give it use once, few, many or a size class.

v_gene: TRBV3-1; abundance: .; j_gene: TRBJ2-7; CDR3aa: ASSQDLRQGLYEQY
v_gene: TRBV11-2; abundance: .; j_gene: TRBJ2-2; CDR3aa: ASSLESWGSGELF
v_gene: TRBV7-2; abundance: .; j_gene: TRBJ2-2; CDR3aa: ASSLGQGGTGELF
v_gene: TRBV20-1; abundance: .; j_gene: TRBJ1-2; CDR3aa: SALLGGSPYT
v_gene: TRBV20-1; abundance: .; j_gene: TRBJ2-7; CDR3aa: ITRTEGVSGLYEQY
v_gene: TRBV3-1; abundance: few; j_gene: TRBJ1-1; CDR3aa: ASSQDGLNTEAF
v_gene: TRBV7-2; abundance: few; j_gene: TRBJ2-3; CDR3aa: ASSFVAGGSDTQY
v_gene: TRBV29-1; abundance: .; j_gene: TRBJ2-3; CDR3aa: SVGVSRGTDTQY
v_gene: TRBV5-1; abundance: few; j_gene: TRBJ2-3; CDR3aa: ASRDSTDTQY
v_gene: TRBV5-1; abundance: .; j_gene: TRBJ1-1; CDR3aa: ASSLRGMNTEAF
v_gene: TRBV10-3; abundance: .; j_gene: TRBJ2-1; CDR3aa: AITPSLGNEQF
v_gene: TRBV20-1; abundance: once; j_gene: TRBJ2-5; CDR3aa: SASLNQETQY
v_gene: TRBV20-1; abundance: .; j_gene: TRBJ1-6; CDR3aa: SARSTQGSTSPLH
v_gene: TRBV5-4; abundance: few; j_gene: TRBJ2-1; CDR3aa: ASSLRTGDYNEQF
v_gene: TRBV2; abundance: few; j_gene: TRBJ2-7; CDR3aa: ASGDRARGYEQY
v_gene: TRBV6-2/TRBV6-3; abundance: .; j_gene: TRBJ1-5; CDR3aa: ASSPAGSNQPQH
v_gene: TRBV6-6; abundance: .; j_gene: TRBJ2-2; CDR3aa: ASSPLRQDRNTGELF
v_gene: TRBV20-1; abundance: .; j_gene: TRBJ1-4; CDR3aa: SATGFGWTATNEKLF
v_gene: TRBV29-1; abundance: few; j_gene: TRBJ1-2; CDR3aa: SVGTGNGYT
v_gene: TRBV7-2; abundance: .; j_gene: TRBJ2-3; CDR3aa: ASSILAGGPTDTQY
v_gene: TRBV5-4; abundance: .; j_gene: TRBJ2-2; CDR3aa: ASSQRDPNGELF
v_gene: TRBV12-3/TRBV12-4; abundance: few; j_gene: TRBJ2-5; CDR3aa: ASSWTSQETQY
v_gene: TRBV7-6; abundance: once; j_gene: TRBJ2-1; CDR3aa: ASVTSGGLSNEQF
v_gene: TRBV5-1; abundance: few; j_gene: TRBJ2-7; CDR3aa: ASSPLIGTSNYEQY
v_gene: TRBV20-1; abundance: .; j_gene: TRBJ1-4; CDR3aa: SASIPQREKLF
v_gene: TRBV20-1; abundance: .; j_gene: TRBJ1-2; CDR3aa: SARDDGTYGYT